This TCR beta chain was retrieved from a study of cytomegalovirus exposure and HLA in healthy donors. General observations from the study: A later examination showed that TCR association rates differed by HLA locus, with DRB1 most and HLA-C fewest.

About this clone itself: The antigen is unknown.

Healthy bone marrow donors made up the donor group. The PCR made use of 60 Vbeta and 13 Jbeta primers. In the original processing: In a later analysis, the count reached 82 million or so unique TCR beta chains, with approximately 10 million shared. Profiling relied on immunoSEQ multiplex PCR, and the TCRdb table lists in-frame clones only, not all of them. V and J calls and clone size follow that table, whereas D and trimming were derived from the DNA. The sample yields approximately 89,000 clones, 85% seen once. Germline CDR1 reads MNHNS; CDR2 reads SASEGT. The ends lost 8 bases at V and 7 bases at J; junction bases unmatched: 9. The CDR3 length is 15 residues.

The TCR was taken from a man aged 35 to 55 in good health and CMV-seropositive. The sequenced sample consisted of PBMCs. V is TRBV6-1 and J is TRBJ2-3; 13 bases map to TRBD2. The CDR3 protein is CASCRTSGGGYTQYF. The CDR3 nucleotides are TGTGCCAGCTGTCGGACTAGCGGGGGCGGTTATACGCAGTATTTT.